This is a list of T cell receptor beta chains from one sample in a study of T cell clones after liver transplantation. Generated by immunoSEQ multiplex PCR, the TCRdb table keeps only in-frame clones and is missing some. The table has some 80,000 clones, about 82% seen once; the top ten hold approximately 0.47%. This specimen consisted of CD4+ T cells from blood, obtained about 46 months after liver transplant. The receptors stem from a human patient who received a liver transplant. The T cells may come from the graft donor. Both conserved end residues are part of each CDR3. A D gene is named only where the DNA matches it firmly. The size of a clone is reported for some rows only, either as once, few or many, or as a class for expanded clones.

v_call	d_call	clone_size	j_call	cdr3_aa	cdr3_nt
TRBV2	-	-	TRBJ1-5	CASSGQSRYSNQPQHF	TGTGCCAGCAGTGGGCAAAGTAGGTACAGCAATCAGCCCCAGCATTTT
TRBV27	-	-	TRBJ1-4	CASSSRRGGWEKLFF	TGTGCCAGCAGTTCTCGACGGGGAGGGTGGGAAAAACTGTTTTTT
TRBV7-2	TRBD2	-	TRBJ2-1	CASNPGLAGANEQFF	TGTGCCAGCAACCCGGGACTAGCGGGAGCCAATGAGCAGTTCTTC
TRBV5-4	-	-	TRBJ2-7	CASSLDRSYEQYF	TGTGCCAGCAGCTTGGACAGGTCCTACGAGCAGTACTTC
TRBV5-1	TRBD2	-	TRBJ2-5	CASSAGLGYQETQYF	TGCGCCAGCAGCGCCGGACTAGGTTATCAAGAGACCCAGTACTTC
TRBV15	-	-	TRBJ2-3	CATSRGRGSATDTQYF	TGTGCCACCAGCAGAGGCCGCGGGTCCGCCACAGATACGCAGTATTTT
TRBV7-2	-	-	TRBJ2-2	CASSLRQPPGSGELFF	TGTGCCAGCAGCTTAAGACAGCCCCCCGGGTCGGGGGAGCTGTTTTTT
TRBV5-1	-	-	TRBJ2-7	CASSLDGTGKYEQYF	TGCGCCAGCAGCTTGGACGGGACGGGGAAGTACGAGCAGTACTTC
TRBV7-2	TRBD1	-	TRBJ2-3	CASSSRQGFIEQYF	TGTGCCAGCAGCTCAAGACAGGGATTTATTGAGCAGTATTTT
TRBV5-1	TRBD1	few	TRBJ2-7	CASTPPRQGSSSYEQYF	TGCGCCAGCACCCCCCCCCGACAGGGATCCTCCTCCTACGAGCAGTACTTC
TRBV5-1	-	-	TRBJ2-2	CASSLRAGNTGELFF	TGCGCCAGCAGCTTGCGGGCAGGGAACACCGGGGAGCTGTTTTTT
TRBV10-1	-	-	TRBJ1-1	CASSESPGNRVAFF	TGCGCCAGCAGTGAGTCGCCAGGGAATCGCGTAGCTTTCTTT
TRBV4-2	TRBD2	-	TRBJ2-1	CASSLASGRSSYNEQFF	TGTGCCAGCAGCCTGGCTAGCGGGCGGAGCTCCTACAATGAGCAGTTCTTC
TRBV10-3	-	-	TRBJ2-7	CAISESGNEQYF	TGTGCCATCAGTGAGTCGGGGAACGAGCAGTACTTC
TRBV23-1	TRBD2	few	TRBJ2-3	CASSQIAGYADTQYF	TGCGCCAGCAGTCAAATAGCGGGGTACGCAGATACGCAGTATTTT
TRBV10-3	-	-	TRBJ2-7	CAISGQGSSYEQYF	TGTGCCATCAGTGGGCAGGGGAGCTCCTACGAGCAGTACTTC
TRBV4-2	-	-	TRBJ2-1	CASSQDWAYNEQFF	TGTGCCAGCAGCCAAGACTGGGCCTACAATGAGCAGTTCTTC
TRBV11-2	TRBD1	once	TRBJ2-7	CASSLAGGNEQYF	TGTGCCAGCAGCTTAGCAGGGGGAAACGAGCAGTACTTC
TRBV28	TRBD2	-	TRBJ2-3	CASSGGRGLDTQYF	TGTGCCAGCAGTGGCGGGAGAGGGTTAGATACGCAGTATTTT
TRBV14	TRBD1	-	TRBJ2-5	CASSPGTGKLQETQYF	TGTGCCAGCAGCCCGGGGACAGGGAAACTCCAAGAGACCCAGTACTTC
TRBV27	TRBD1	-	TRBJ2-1	CASSLAGTGRSNEQFF	TGTGCCAGCAGTTTAGCAGGGACAGGGAGGAGCAATGAGCAGTTCTTC
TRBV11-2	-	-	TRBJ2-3	CASSLASTDTQYF	TGTGCCAGCAGCTTAGCCAGCACAGATACGCAGTATTTT
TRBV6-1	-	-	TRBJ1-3	CASSILGNTIYF	TGTGCCAGCAGTATACTTGGAAACACCATATATTTT
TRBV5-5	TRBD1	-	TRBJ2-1	CASSPRGTGGYNEQFF	TGTGCCAGCAGCCCCCGGGGGACAGGGGGCTACAATGAGCAGTTCTTC
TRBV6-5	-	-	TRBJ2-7	CASSFGWRPSYEQYF	TGTGCCAGCAGCTTCGGGTGGCGGCCCTCCTACGAGCAGTACTTC
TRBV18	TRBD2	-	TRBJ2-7	CASSNQNSGSFYEQYF	TGTGCCAGCTCAAACCAGAACAGCGGGAGCTTTTACGAGCAGTACTTC
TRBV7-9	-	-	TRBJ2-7	CASSPGPHEQYF	TGTGCCAGCAGCCCCGGACCGCACGAGCAGTACTTC
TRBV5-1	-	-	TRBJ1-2	CASSLVGGGYGYTF	TGCGCCAGCAGCTTGGTCGGGGGCGGCTATGGCTACACCTTC
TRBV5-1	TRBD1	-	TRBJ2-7	CASSQDRPARDEQYF	TGCGCCAGCAGCCAGGACAGGCCTGCTAGGGACGAGCAGTACTTC
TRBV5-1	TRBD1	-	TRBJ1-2	CASSLSIEGQGDYGYTF	TGCGCCAGCAGCTTGTCCATAGAGGGACAGGGGGATTATGGCTACACCTTC
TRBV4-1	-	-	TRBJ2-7	CASSHGRGRDAYEQYF	TGCGCCAGCAGCCACGGTAGGGGGAGGGACGCCTACGAGCAGTACTTC
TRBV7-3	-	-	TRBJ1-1	CASSLSQGSSEAFF	TGTGCCAGCAGCTTAAGCCAGGGTTCCTCTGAAGCTTTCTTT
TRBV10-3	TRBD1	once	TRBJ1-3	CASTGGTGNTIYF	TGTGCCTCCACAGGGGGCACTGGAAACACCATATATTTT
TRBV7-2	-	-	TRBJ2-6	CASSSQGAGANVLTF	TGTGCCAGCAGCTCTCAGGGAGCTGGGGCCAACGTCCTGACTTTC
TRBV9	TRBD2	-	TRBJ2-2	CASSASGRMNTGELFF	TGTGCCAGCAGCGCGAGCGGGAGAATGAACACCGGGGAGCTGTTTTTT
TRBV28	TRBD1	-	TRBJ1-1	CASHLSTGGTEAFF	TGTGCCAGCCATCTTTCGACAGGGGGCACTGAAGCTTTCTTT
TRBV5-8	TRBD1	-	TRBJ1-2	CASTPGGATGQFYGYTF	TGTGCCAGCACCCCGGGAGGGGCGACAGGGCAATTCTATGGCTACACCTTC
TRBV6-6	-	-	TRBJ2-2	CASSLPGLSTGELFF	TGTGCCAGCAGCCTCCCGGGACTTTCCACCGGGGAGCTGTTTTTT
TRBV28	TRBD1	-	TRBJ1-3	CASSSGQGTGNTIYF	TGTGCCAGCAGTTCGGGACAGGGAACTGGAAACACCATATATTTT
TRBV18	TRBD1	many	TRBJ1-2	CASSLGQASNYGYTF	TGTGCCAGCTCACTCGGACAGGCGTCTAACTATGGCTACACCTTC
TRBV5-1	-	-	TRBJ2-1	CASSSDPTASYNEQFF	TGCGCCAGCAGTTCTGACCCGACAGCCTCCTACAATGAGCAGTTCTTC